This T cell receptor (beta chain) was recovered during a study of beta chain features in type 1 diabetes. Study overall: Sorted cells, approximately 100,000,000 in number, were examined across all samples.

This clone was observed a handful of times. Antigen: not known. Study outcomes and limitations: Here, the possible influence of HLA type (on TCRB rearrangement) remained unresolved.

TCRB transcripts that were expressed got sequenced, as all of the isolated RNA had been reverse transcribed. Assay: immunoSEQ multiplex PCR; the TCRdb copy retains only in-frame clones and omits some. The data contain some 240,000 clones, approximately 11% of them singletons. One heparinised draw of blood, averaging about 120 mL, came from each donor. Germline assignment: CDR1 SGHAT and CDR2 FQNNGV. Trimming at V came to 5 bases and at J to 7 bases, leaving 7 bases not matched to a gene. This CDR3 has 14 amino acids. This sequence was found in a man aged 18 to 30 in good health. The chain is built from TRBV11-2 and TRBJ2-1; 8 bases agree with TRBD2. The sequenced material came from central memory CD4+ T cells from blood. The CDR3 DNA follows: TGTGCCAGCAGCCACGGGAGGGTTAGGAATGAGCAGTTCTTC. Amino acid sequence: CASSHGRVRNEQFF.